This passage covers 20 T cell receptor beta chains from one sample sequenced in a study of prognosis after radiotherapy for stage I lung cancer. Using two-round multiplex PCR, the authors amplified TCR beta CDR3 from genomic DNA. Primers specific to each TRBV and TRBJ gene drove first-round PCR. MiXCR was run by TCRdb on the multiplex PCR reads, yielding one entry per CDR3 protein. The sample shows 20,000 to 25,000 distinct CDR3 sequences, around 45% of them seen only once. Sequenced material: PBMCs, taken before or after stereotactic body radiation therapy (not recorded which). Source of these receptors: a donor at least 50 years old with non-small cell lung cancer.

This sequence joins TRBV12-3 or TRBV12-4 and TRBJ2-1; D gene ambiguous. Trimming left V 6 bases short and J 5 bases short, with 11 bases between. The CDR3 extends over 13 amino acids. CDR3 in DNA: TGTGCCAGCAGGATAGACCCAAACAATGAGCAGTTCTTC. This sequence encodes CASRIDPNNEQFF.

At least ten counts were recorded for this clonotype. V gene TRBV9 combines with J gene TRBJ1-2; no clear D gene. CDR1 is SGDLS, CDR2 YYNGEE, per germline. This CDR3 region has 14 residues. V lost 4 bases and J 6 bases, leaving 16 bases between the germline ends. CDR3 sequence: CASSLGVQWDGYTF. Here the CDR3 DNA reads TGTGCCAGCAGCCTCGGGGTCCAATGGGATGGCTACACCTTC.

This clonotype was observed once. CDR3 sequence (DNA): TGTGCCAGCAGTCTTACTGCTGATACCTACGAGCAGTACTTC. Protein sequence: CASSLTADTYEQYF. The chain joins TRBV6-1 to TRBJ2-7; unclear D gene. This CDR3 is built from 14 residues. Germline CDR1 reads MNHNS; CDR2 reads SASEGT. V lost 5 bases and J 2 bases, leaving 13 bases between the germline ends.

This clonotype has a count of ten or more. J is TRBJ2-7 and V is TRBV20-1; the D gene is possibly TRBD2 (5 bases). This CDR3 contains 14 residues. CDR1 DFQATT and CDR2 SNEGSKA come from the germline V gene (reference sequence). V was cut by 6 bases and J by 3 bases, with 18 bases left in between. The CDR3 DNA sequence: TGCAGTGCAACACCTGACACGCGGGTCTACGAGCAGTACTTC. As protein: CSATPDTRVYEQYF.

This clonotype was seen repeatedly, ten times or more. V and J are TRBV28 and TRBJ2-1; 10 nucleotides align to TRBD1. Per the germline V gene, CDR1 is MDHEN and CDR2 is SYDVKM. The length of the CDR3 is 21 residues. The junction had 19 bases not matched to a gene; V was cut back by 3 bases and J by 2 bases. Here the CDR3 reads CASSLRQGASSPHLPYNEQFF. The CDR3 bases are TGTGCCAGCAGTTTGAGACAGGGGGCCTCCAGCCCCCATCTCCCCTACAATGAGCAGTTCTTC.

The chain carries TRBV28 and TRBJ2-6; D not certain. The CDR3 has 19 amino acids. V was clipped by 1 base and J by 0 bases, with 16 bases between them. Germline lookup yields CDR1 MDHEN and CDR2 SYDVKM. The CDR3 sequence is CASSLSYPQVLSGANVLTF. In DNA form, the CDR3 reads TGTGCCAGCAGTTTATCCTATCCACAAGTCCTCTCTGGGGCCAACGTCCTGACTTTC.

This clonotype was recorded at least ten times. The CDR3 here is CASSFYGQRNLYGYTF. Here the CDR3 DNA reads TGTGCCAGCAGTTTCTACGGGCAGAGGAACCTCTATGGCTACACCTTC. The chain recombines TRBV27 with TRBJ1-2; D gene uncertain. In germline, CDR1 is MNHEY, CDR2 SMNVEV (reference sequence). The V end was cut by 3 bases, the J end by 4 bases, with 18 bases between. This CDR3 is built from 16 residues.

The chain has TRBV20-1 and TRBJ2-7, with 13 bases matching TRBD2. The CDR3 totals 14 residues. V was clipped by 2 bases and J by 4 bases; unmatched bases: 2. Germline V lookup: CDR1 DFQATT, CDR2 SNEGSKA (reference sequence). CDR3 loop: CSARRLAGGYEQYF. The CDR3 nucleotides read TGCAGTGCTAGACGACTAGCGGGAGGATACGAGCAGTACTTC.

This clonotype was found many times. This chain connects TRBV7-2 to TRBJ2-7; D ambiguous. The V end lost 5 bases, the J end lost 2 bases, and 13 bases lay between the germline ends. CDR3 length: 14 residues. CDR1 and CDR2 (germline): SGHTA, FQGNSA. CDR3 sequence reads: CASSTPFNTYEQYF. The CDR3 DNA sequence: TGTGCCAGCAGCACTCCTTTTAATACCTACGAGCAGTACTTC.

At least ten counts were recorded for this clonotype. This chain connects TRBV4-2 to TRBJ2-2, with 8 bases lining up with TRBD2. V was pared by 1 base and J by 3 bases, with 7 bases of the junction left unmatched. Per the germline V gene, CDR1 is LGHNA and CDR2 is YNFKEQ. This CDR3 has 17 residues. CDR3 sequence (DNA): TGTGCCAGCAGCCAAGTATTTGCGGGAGGCTACACCGGGGAGCTGTTTTTT. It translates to CASSQVFAGGYTGELFF.

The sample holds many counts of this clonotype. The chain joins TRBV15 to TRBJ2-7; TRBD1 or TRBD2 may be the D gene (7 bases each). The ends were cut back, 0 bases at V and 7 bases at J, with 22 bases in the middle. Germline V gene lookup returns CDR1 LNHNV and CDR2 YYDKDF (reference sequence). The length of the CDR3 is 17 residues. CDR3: CATSRDLNRGGSGEQYF. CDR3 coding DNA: TGTGCCACCAGCAGAGATCTAAACAGGGGAGGGTCCGGGGAGCAGTACTTC.

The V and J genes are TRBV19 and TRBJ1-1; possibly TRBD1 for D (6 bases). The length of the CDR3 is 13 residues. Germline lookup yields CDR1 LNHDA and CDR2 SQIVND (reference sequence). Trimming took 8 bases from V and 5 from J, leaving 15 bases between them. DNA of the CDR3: TGTGCCAGTGCTAACAGGGAGGGGACTGAAGCTTTCTTT. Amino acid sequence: CASANREGTEAFF.

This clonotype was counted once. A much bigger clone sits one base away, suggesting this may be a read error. The CDR3 region has the DNA TGTGCCAGCTCACCAGGGGACAATTCATACACTGAAGCTCTCTTT. Translating gives CASSPGDNSYTEALF. The chain has TRBV18 and TRBJ1-1, with a tentative D call TRBD1 (6 bases). CDR3 length equals 15 residues. Per germline, CDR1 KGHSH and CDR2 LQKENI.

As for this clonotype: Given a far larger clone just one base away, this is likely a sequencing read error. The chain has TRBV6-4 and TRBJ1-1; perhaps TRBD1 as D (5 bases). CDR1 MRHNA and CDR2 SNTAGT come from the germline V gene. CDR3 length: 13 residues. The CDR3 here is CASSSQGNTESFF. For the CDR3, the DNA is TGTGCCAGCAGTTCTCAGGGTAACACTGAATCTTTCTTT.

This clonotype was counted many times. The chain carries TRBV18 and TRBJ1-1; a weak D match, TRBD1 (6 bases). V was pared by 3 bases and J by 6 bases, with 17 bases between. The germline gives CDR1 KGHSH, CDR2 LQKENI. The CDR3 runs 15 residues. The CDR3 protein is CASSPLTLGAAEAFF. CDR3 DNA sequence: TGTGCCAGCTCACCTCTGACCCTGGGGGCTGCTGAAGCTTTCTTT.

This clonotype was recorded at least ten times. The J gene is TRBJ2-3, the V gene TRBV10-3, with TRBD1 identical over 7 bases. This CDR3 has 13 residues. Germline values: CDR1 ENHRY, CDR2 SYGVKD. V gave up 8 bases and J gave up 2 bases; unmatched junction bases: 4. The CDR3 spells CAIRDRPTDTQYF. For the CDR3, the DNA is TGTGCCATCCGGGACAGACCCACAGATACGCAGTATTTT.

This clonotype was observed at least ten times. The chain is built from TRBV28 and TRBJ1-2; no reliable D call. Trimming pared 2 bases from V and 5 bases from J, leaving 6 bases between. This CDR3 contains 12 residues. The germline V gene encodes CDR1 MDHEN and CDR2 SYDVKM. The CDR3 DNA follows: TGTGCCAGCAGTTTAAGATTGTATGGCTACACCTTC. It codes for CASSLRLYGYTF.

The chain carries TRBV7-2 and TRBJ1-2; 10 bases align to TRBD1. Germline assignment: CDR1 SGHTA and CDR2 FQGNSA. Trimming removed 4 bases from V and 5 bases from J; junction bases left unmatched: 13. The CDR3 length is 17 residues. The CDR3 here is CASSSGQPGQGSYGYTF. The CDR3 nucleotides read TGTGCCAGCAGCTCAGGACAGCCGGGACAGGGGTCGTATGGCTACACCTTC.

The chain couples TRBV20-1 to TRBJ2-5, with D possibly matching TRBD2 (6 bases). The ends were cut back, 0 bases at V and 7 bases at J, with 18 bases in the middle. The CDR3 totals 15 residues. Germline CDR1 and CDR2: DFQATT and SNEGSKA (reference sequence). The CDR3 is CSARDLYGLARTQYF. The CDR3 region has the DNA TGCAGTGCTAGAGATCTCTATGGGCTAGCGAGGACCCAGTACTTC.

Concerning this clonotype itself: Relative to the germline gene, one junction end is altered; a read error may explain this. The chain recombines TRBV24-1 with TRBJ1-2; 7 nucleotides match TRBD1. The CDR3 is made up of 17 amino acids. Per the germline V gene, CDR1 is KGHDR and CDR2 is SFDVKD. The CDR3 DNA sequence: TGTGCAACCAGTCCCGGGCCTTCCAGGGGGGTAAACTATAGCTACACCTTC. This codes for CATSPGPSRGVNYSYTF.